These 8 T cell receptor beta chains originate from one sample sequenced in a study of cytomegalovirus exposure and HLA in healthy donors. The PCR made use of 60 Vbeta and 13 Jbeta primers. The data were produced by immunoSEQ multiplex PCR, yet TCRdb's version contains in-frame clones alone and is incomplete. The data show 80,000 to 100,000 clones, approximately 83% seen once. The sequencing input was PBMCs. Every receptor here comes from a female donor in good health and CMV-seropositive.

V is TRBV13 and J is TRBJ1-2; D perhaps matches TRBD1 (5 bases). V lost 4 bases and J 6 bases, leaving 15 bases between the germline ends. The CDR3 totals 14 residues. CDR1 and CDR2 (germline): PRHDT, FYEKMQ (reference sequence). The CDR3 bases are TGTGCCAGCAGCTGGAGCAGACAGTTGGATGGCTACACCTTC. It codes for CASSWSRQLDGYTF. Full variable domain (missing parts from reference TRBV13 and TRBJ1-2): AAGVIQSPRHLIKEKRETATLKCYPIPRHDTVYWYQQGPGQDPQFLISFYEKMQSDKGSIPDRFSAQQFSDYHSELNMSSLELGDSALYFCASSWSRQLDGYTFGSGTRLTVV.

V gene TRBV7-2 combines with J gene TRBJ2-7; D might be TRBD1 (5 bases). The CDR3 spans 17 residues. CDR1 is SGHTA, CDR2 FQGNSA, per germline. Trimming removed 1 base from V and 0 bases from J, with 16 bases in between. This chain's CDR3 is CASSLVTGQGPSYEQYF. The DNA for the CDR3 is TGTGCCAGCAGCTTAGTGACTGGGCAGGGTCCCTCCTACGAGCAGTACTTC.

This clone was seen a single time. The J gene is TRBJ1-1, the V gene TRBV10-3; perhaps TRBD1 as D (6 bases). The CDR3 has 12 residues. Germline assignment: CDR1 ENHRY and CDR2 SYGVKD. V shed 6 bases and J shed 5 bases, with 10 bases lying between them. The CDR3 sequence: CAISPRGTEAFF. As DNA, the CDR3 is TGTGCCATCAGCCCCAGGGGAACTGAAGCTTTCTTT.

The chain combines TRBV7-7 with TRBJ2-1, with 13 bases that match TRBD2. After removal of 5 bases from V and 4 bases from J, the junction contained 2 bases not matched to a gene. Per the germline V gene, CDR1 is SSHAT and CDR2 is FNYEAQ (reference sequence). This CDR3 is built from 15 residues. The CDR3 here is CASSRLAGGYNEQFF. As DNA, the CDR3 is TGTGCCAGCAGCCGACTAGCGGGGGGATACAATGAGCAGTTCTTC.

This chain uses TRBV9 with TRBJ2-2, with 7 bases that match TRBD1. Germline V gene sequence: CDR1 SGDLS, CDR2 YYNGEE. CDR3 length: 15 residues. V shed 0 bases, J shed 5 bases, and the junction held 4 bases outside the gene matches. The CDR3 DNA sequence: TGTGCCAGCAGCGTAGTAACAGGGGCTACCGGGGAGCTGTTTTTT. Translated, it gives CASSVVTGATGELFF.

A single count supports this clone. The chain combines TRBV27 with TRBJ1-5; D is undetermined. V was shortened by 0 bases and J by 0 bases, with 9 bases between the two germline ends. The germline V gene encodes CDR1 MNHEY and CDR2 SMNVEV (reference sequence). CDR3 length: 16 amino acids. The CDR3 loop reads CASSLSFDFSNQPQHF. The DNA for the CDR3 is TGTGCCAGCAGTTTATCGTTCGACTTTAGCAATCAGCCCCAGCATTTT.

The CDR3 spells CASSVPRASGRETQYF. The CDR3 bases are TGTGCCAGCAGCGTACCCCGGGCCAGCGGGAGGGAGACCCAGTACTTC. V is TRBV7-9 and J is TRBJ2-5, with TRBD2 identical over 9 bases. Per the germline V gene, CDR1 is SEHNR and CDR2 is FQNEAQ (reference sequence). The V and J ends lost 5 bases and 5 bases, in that order; junction bases with no gene match: 12. The CDR3 extends over 16 amino acids.

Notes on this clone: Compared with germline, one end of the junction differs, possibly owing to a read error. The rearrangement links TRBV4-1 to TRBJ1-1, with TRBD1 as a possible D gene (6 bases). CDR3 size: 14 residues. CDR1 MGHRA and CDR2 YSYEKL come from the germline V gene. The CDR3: CASSHGRGFNRSGF. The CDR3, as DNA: TGCGCCAGCAGCCACGGCAGGGGTTTTAACCGGAGTGGGTTT.